This is a list of T cell receptor beta chains from one sample in a study of CD8 T cells in Susac syndrome. TCRdb reprocessed the immunoSEQ multiplex PCR reads with MiXCR, giving one entry per CDR3 protein. The table records approximately 150,000 distinct CDR3 sequences, approximately 94% of them present only once. The sequenced sample consisted of CD4+ T cells from PBMCs. The receptor set was obtained from a human donor in good health. Each CDR3 is given with its conserved first and last residue. A D gene is named only where the DNA matches it firmly. The size entry is marked missing in some rows and otherwise reads once, few, many or a size class.

-,TRBD2,TRBV2,TRBJ2-1,TGTGCCAGCATTTTAGCGGGAGGGCTTATTGAGCAGTTCTTC,CASILAGGLIEQFF
once,-,TRBV12-3/TRBV12-4,TRBJ1-1,TGTGCCAGCAGCCGAGCGGGGATGGACAGCCTGAATGAAACTTTCTTT,CASSRAGMDSLNETFF
-,TRBD1,TRBV29-1,TRBJ1-2,TGCAGCGTTGAACCTCCGGGACAGATCTATGGCTACACCTTC,CSVEPPGQIYGYTF
-,TRBD2,TRBV10-3,TRBJ2-1,TGTGCCATCAGTGAGCGGTTAGCGGGTAACTACAATGAGCAGTTCTTC,CAISERLAGNYNEQFF
-,-,TRBV29-1,TRBJ1-3,TGCAGCGTTATGGGGAGGTTGTCTGGAAACACCATATATTTT,CSVMGRLSGNTIYF
-,-,TRBV7-2,TRBJ2-3,TGTGCCAGCAGCTACCAGGGTGGAGATACGCAGTATTTT,CASSYQGGDTQYF
-,-,TRBV3-1,TRBJ2-1,TGTGCCAGCAGCCCTACCCACAAACGGGGACTCACCCCCCTAAGCTCCTACAATGAGCAGTTCTTC,CASSPTHKRGLTPLSSYNEQFF
-,-,TRBV9,TRBJ2-5,TGTGCCAGCAGCGCTAGCCTAAACCGCCGGGAGACCCAGTACTTC,CASSASLNRRETQYF
-,TRBD1,TRBV12-3/TRBV12-4,TRBJ1-5,TGTGCCAGCAGCCCGGACAGGGTTGGAGATCAGCCCCAGCATTTT,CASSPDRVGDQPQHF
-,-,TRBV12-3/TRBV12-4,TRBJ2-2,TGTGCCAGCAGTCTACTAGTCGACACCGGGGAGCTGTTTTTT,CASSLLVDTGELFF
-,-,TRBV12-3/TRBV12-4,TRBJ1-4,TGTGCCAGCAGCCAGCAAAGTACTAATGAAAAACTGTTTTTT,CASSQQSTNEKLFF
-,TRBD2,TRBV12-3/TRBV12-4,TRBJ2-3,TGTGCCAGCAGTCCCACCCAACACCTAGCGGGAGGGGGGGATACGCAGTATTTT,CASSPTQHLAGGGDTQYF
-,TRBD1,TRBV3-1,TRBJ2-5,TGTGCCAGCAGCTATCCCGGGACAGGGGAAAGAGGGACCCAGTACTTC,CASSYPGTGERGTQYF
-,-,TRBV12-3/TRBV12-4,TRBJ1-2,TGTGCCAGCAGTTTAGGGCAGGTTTATGGCTACACCTTC,CASSLGQVYGYTF
once,-,TRBV6-1,TRBJ2-3,TGTGCCAGCAGGATCCAGGACAAGGGGGATACGCAGTATTTT,CASRIQDKGDTQYF
-,-,TRBV27,TRBJ1-3,TGTGCCAGCAGTCCCCTAGTTGCTGGGGCTGGAAACACCATATATTTT,CASSPLVAGAGNTIYF
-,-,TRBV7-2,TRBJ2-7,TGTGCCAGCAGCATAAGCGACAGCTCCTACGAGCAGTACTTC,CASSISDSSYEQYF
-,TRBD2,TRBV20-1,TRBJ2-1,TGCAGTGCAGGGACCAGCGGGAGCAATGAGCAGTTCTTC,CSAGTSGSNEQFF
-,-,TRBV30,TRBJ2-1,TGTGCCTGGAGTGTTTCGTGGGAGAGAAATGAGCAGTTCTTC,CAWSVSWERNEQFF
-,-,TRBV9,TRBJ2-7,TGTGCCAGCAGCCCTGAGGGGCGCCCATTCTACGAGCAGTACTTC,CASSPEGRPFYEQYF
-,TRBD2,TRBV28,TRBJ2-2,TGTGCCAGCAGGCGGGAGTCAGTAAACACCGGGGAGCTGTTTTTT,CASRRESVNTGELFF
-,-,TRBV12-3/TRBV12-4,TRBJ2-1,TGTGCCAGCAGTTCACGCTATCGGGACCGGAATGAGCAGTTCTTC,CASSSRYRDRNEQFF
few,-,TRBV3-1,TRBJ2-2,TGTGCCAGCAGTTTACTGACCGGGGAGCTGTTTTTT,CASSLLTGELFF
-,-,TRBV12-3/TRBV12-4,TRBJ1-2,TGTGCCAGCAGCCGGACGGATAACTATGGCTACACCTTC,CASSRTDNYGYTF
-,-,TRBV6-5,TRBJ1-2,TGTGCCAGCAGAAGGGGGAATGGCTACACCTTC,CASRRGNGYTF
-,TRBD1,TRBV2,TRBJ1-5,TGTGCCAGCAGAGGACAGGGTTTGAATCAGCCCCAGCATTTT,CASRGQGLNQPQHF
-,TRBD2,TRBV5-4,TRBJ2-5,TGTGCCAGCAGCTTAAGAATTAGCGGGAGCGGGGCCCAGTACTTC,CASSLRISGSGAQYF
-,-,TRBV20-1,TRBJ1-2,TGCAGTGCTAGTATAGGACGGGCTTATGGCTACACCTTC,CSASIGRAYGYTF
-,TRBD1,TRBV5-4,TRBJ2-3,TGTGCCAGCAGTTCCGGACAGGTTGGGACAGATACGCAGTATTTT,CASSSGQVGTDTQYF
-,-,TRBV27,TRBJ2-2,TGTGCCAGCAGCCTTGAGACAGGATGGAACACCGGGGAGCTGTTTTTT,CASSLETGWNTGELFF
-,-,TRBV5-1,TRBJ2-2,TGCGCCAGCAGCTCGGTAGGGCTGCAGAACACCGGGGAGCTGTTTTTT,CASSSVGLQNTGELFF
-,-,TRBV29-1,TRBJ2-7,TGCAGCGTCGCTCCGGGAGTCTCCTACGAGCAGTACTTC,CSVAPGVSYEQYF
-,-,TRBV20-1,TRBJ2-5,TGCAGTGCTAAAGGGGCAGGGGCGCCCCAAGAGACCCAGTACTTC,CSAKGAGAPQETQYF
once,-,TRBV20-1,TRBJ2-7,TGCAGTGCTAGAGATTCGACAGGACGCAACATCCTCTACGAGCAGTACTTC,CSARDSTGRNILYEQYF
-,TRBD1,TRBV20-1,TRBJ2-3,TGCAGTGCTCGGGGACAGGGGCGAGTCTGGACGCAGTATTTT,CSARGQGRVWTQYF
-,-,TRBV2,TRBJ1-2,TGTGCCAGCTCCACCGAGAGGAACTATGGCTACACCTTC,CASSTERNYGYTF
-,-,TRBV29-1,TRBJ1-1,TGCAGCACAGCAGAGGACACTGAAGCTTTCTTT,CSTAEDTEAFF
-,TRBD2,TRBV2,TRBJ2-1,TGTGCCAGCAGCCTACTAGCGGCGGGCCCTCATGAGCAGTTCTTC,CASSLLAAGPHEQFF
once,TRBD2,TRBV5-1,TRBJ2-3,TGCGCCAGCAGCCCGACTAGCGGAGGCACAGATACGCAGTATTTT,CASSPTSGGTDTQYF
-,-,TRBV20-1,TRBJ2-2,TGCAGTGCTAATCATCTCACCGGGGAGCTGTTTTTT,CSANHLTGELFF
-,TRBD2,TRBV20-1,TRBJ2-4,TGCAGTGCTAGACTAGCGGGAGGGCCCATTCAGTACTTC,CSARLAGGPIQYF
-,-,TRBV11-2,TRBJ1-1,TGTGCCAGCAGTTTCAGGGGACCCACGGAAGCTTTCTTT,CASSFRGPTEAFF
-,TRBD2,TRBV2,TRBJ2-7,TGTGCCAGCAGGGATAGCGGGAGTTTCTACGAGCAGTACTTC,CASRDSGSFYEQYF
-,-,TRBV2,TRBJ2-5,TGTGCCAGCACCGGAGGAGAGACCCAGTACTTC,CASTGGETQYF
-,-,TRBV13,TRBJ2-7,TGTGCCAGCAGCTTCCAGGGGCCCACAAGCTACGAGCAGTACTTC,CASSFQGPTSYEQYF
-,TRBD1,TRBV29-1,TRBJ1-2,TGCAGCGGGGGACAGACTAACTATGGCTACACCTTC,CSGGQTNYGYTF
-,-,TRBV11-2,TRBJ2-2,TGTGCCAGCAGCTTATACAGGGCCGGGGAGCTGTTTTTT,CASSLYRAGELFF
-,-,TRBV27,TRBJ1-5,TGTGCCAGCAGTAAGACCAATCAGCCCCAGCATTTT,CASSKTNQPQHF
-,-,TRBV29-1,TRBJ1-3,TGCAGCGTTGGAATGGGGGGTTCCTCTGGAAACACCATATATTTT,CSVGMGGSSGNTIYF
-,-,TRBV4-1,TRBJ2-7,TGCGCCAGCAGCCGCGTTATGGACTACGGTCGGCGCGAGCAGTACTTC,CASSRVMDYGRREQYF
-,TRBD2,TRBV12-3/TRBV12-4,TRBJ2-7,TGTGCCAGCAGTCCCCGGACTAGCGGGTCTTCCTACGAGCAGTACTTC,CASSPRTSGSSYEQYF
-,-,TRBV2,TRBJ2-3,TGTGCCAGCAGTGCAGGACAGAGAACAGATACGCAGTATTTT,CASSAGQRTDTQYF
-,TRBD1,TRBV20-1,TRBJ1-1,TGCAGTGCTAGAGACCCCGGGACAGGGAGAGCTTTCTTT,CSARDPGTGRAFF